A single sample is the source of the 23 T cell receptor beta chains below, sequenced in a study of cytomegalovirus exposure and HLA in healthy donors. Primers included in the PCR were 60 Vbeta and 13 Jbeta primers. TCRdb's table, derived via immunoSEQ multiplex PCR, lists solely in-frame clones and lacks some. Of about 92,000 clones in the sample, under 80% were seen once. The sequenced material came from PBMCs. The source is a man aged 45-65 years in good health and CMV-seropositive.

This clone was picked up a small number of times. The CDR3, as DNA: TGTGCCAGCAGCGGAGCTTCGGGCACTGAAGCTTTCTTT. Its protein product is CASSGASGTEAFF. The chain joins TRBV7-3 to TRBJ1-1; no clear D gene. Germline V gene lookup returns CDR1 SGHTA and CDR2 FQGTGA. This CDR3 has 13 residues. The germline V and J ends were trimmed by 5 bases and 4 bases, with 11 bases remaining between them.

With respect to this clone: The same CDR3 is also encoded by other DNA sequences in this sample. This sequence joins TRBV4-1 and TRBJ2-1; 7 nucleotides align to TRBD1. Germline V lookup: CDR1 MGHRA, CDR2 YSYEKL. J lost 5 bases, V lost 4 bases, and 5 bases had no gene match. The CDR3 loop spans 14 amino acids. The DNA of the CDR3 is TGCGCCAGCAGCCTGGGACAGAGGGACAATGAGCAGTTCTTC. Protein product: CASSLGQRDNEQFF.

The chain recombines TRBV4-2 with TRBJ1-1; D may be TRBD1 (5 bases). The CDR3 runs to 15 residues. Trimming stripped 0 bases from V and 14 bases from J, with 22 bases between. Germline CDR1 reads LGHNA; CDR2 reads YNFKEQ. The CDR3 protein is CASSQERVGACDKFF. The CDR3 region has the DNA TGTGCCAGCAGCCAAGAAAGGGTAGGGGCTTGTGATAAGTTCTTT.

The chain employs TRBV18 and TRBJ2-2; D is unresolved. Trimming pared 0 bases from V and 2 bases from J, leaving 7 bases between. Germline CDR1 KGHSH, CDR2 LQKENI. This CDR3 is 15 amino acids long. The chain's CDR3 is CASSPPNGNTGELFF. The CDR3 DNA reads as TGTGCCAGCTCACCACCCAACGGTAACACCGGGGAGCTGTTTTTT.

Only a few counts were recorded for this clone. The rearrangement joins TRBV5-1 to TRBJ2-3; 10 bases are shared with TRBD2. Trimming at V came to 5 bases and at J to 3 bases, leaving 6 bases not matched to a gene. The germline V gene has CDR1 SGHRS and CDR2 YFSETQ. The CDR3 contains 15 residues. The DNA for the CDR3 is TGCGCCAGCAGAGTAGCGGGGGGCCAAACAGATACGCAGTATTTT. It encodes CASRVAGGQTDTQYF.

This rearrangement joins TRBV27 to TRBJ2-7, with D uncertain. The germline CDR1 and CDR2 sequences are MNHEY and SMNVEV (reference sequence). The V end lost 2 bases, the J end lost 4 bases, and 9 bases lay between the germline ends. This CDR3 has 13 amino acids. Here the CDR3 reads CASSLGGPYEQYF. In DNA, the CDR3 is TGTGCCAGCAGTTTAGGCGGTCCGTACGAGCAGTACTTC.

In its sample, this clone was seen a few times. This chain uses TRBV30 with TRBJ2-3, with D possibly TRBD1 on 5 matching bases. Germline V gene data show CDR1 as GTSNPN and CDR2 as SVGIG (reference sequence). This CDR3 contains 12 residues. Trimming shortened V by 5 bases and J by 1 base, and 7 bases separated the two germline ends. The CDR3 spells CAWGAGTDTQYF. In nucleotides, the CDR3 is TGTGCCTGGGGGGCGGGCACAGATACGCAGTATTTT.

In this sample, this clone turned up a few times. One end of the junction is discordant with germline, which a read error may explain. This chain's CDR3 is CASSGGAHGVF. The CDR3 region has the DNA TGTGCCAGCAGTGGCGGGGCTCACGGGGTTTTT. The chain has TRBV2 and TRBJ2-2; tentatively, D is TRBD2 (6 bases). CDR1 and CDR2 (germline): SNHLY, FYNNEI. This CDR3 has 11 residues.

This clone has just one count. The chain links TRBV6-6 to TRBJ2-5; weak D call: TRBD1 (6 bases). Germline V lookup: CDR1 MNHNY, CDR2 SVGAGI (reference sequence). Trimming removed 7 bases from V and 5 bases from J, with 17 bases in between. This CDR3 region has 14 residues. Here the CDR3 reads CASTKGVGRETQYF. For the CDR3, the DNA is TGTGCCAGCACCAAGGGGGTTGGGCGGGAGACCCAGTACTTC.

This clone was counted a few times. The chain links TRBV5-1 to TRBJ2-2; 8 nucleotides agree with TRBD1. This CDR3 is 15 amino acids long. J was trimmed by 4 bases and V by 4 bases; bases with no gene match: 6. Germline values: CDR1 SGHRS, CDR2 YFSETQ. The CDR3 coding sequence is TGCGCCAGCAGCCCAGGACAGGGTGGCACCGGGGAGCTGTTTTTT. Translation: CASSPGQGGTGELFF.

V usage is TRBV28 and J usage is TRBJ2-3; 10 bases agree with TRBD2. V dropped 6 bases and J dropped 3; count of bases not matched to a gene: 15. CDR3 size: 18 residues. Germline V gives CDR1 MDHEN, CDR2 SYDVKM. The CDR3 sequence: CASSSSGGLNEVTDTQYF. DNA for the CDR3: TGTGCCAGCAGCTCTAGCGGGGGCCTCAACGAGGTTACAGATACGCAGTATTTT.

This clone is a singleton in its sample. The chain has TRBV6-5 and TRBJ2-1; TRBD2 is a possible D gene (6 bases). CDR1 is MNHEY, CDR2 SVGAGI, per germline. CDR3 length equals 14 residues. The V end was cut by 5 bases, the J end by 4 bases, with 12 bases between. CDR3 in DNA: TGTGCCAGCAGTACCGGGACTGGTTACAATGAGCAGTTCTTC. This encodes CASSTGTGYNEQFF.

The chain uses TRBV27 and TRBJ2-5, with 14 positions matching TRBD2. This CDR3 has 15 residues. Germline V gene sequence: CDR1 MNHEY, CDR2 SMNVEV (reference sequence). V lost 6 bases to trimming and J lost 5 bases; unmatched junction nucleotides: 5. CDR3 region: CASSRTSGGMETQYF. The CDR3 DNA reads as TGTGCCAGCAGCAGGACTAGCGGGGGGATGGAGACCCAGTACTTC.

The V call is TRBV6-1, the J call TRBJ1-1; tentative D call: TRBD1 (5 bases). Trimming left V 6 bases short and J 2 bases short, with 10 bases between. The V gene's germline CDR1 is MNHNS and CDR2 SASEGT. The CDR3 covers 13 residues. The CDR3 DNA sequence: TGTGCCAGCAGGCCCCAGGGTAACACTGAAGCTTTCTTT. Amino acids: CASRPQGNTEAFF.

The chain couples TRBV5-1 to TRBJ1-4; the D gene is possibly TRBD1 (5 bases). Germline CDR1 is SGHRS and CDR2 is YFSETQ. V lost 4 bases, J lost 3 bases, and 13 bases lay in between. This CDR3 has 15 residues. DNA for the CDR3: TGCGCCAGCAGCCAAACCGGGACTCCTAATGAAAAACTGTTTTTT. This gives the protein CASSQTGTPNEKLFF.

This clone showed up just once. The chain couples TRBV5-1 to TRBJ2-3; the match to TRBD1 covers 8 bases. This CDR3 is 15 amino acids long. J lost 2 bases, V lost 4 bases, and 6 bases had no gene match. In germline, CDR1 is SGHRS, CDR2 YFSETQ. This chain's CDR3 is CASSLQGQVTDTQYF. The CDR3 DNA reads TGCGCCAGCAGCCTACAGGGACAGGTCACAGATACGCAGTATTTT.

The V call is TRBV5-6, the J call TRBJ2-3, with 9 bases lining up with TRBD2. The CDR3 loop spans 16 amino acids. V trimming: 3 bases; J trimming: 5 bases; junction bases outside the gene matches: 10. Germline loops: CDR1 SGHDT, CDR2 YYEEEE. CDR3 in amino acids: CASSSGPGAGGDTQYF. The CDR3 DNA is TGTGCCAGCAGCTCGGGACCCGGAGCGGGGGGAGATACGCAGTATTTT.

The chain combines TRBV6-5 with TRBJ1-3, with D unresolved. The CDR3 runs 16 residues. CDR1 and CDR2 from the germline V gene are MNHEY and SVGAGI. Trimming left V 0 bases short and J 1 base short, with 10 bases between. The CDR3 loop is CASSYSRGGSGNTIYF. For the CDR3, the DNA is TGTGCCAGCAGTTACTCGCGAGGCGGGTCTGGAAACACCATATATTTT.

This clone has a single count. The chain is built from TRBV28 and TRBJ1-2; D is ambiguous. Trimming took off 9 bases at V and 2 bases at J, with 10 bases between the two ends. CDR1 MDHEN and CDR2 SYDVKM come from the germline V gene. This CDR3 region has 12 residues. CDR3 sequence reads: CASSGINYGYTF. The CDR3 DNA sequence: TGTGCCAGTAGCGGGATAAACTATGGCTACACCTTC.

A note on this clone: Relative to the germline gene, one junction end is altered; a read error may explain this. The CDR3 nucleotides read TGTTCCAGCAGATCAGGGGGATTCACTGAAGCTTTCTTT. It encodes CSSRSGGFTEAFF. This chain connects TRBV7-9 to TRBJ1-1; 7 bases are shared with TRBD1. The length of the CDR3 is 13 residues. Germline V lookup: CDR1 SEHNR, CDR2 FQNEAQ (reference sequence).

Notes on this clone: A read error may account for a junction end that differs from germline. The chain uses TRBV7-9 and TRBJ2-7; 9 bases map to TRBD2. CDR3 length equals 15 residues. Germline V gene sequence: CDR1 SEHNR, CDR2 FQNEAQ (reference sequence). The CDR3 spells CASSPVAGEVYEQCF. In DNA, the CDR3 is TGTGCCAGCAGCCCCGTAGCGGGGGAGGTCTACGAGCAGTGCTTC.

This CDR3 is CARSERNRGLSYEQYF. DNA for the CDR3: TGTGCCAGAAGCGAACGAAACAGGGGGCTTTCCTACGAGCAGTACTTC. The J gene is TRBJ2-7, the V gene TRBV5-3; TRBD1 agrees at 9 bases. TRBV5-3 is given ORF status, its function remaining uncertain. The CDR3 consists of 16 residues. The V gene end was trimmed by 4 bases and the J gene end by 1 base; junction bases not matched to a gene: 9.

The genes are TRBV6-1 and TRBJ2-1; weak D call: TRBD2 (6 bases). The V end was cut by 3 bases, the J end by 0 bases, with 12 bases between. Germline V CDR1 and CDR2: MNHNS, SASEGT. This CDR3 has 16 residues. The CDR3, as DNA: TGTGCCAGCAGTGAGGGGACTTTCAGCTCCTACAATGAGCAGTTCTTC. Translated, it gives CASSEGTFSSYNEQFF.